A selection of T cell receptor beta chains follows, all from one sample in a study of identical twins. TCRdb re-derived calls from the 5' RACE reads in MiXCR, one entry per CDR3 protein. The sample includes some 570,000 distinct CDR3 sequences, under 25% of them seen just once. The sample was also reused in another study, on yellow fever vaccine responses in identical twins.

Sequenced: CD4+ T cells sorted from blood. The receptor source for this set is a woman aged 18-29 years in good health. Both conserved end residues are part of each CDR3. Fields, in order: J gene, clone size, D gene, V gene, CDR3 protein, CDR3 DNA. The D gene is left open where the match is weak. The size entry is marked missing in some rows and otherwise reads once, few, many or a size class.

>TRBJ2-3|few|.|TRBV11-2
CASSLLIAAISTDTQYF
TGTGCCAGCAGCTTATTAATAGCAGCGATTAGCACAGATACGCAGTATTTT
>TRBJ2-5|.|.|TRBV12-3/TRBV12-4
CASSPDGRDETQYF
TGTGCCAGCAGTCCGGACGGACGTGACGAGACCCAGTACTTC
>TRBJ2-7|.|.|TRBV3-1
CASSTGSVVTYEQYF
TGTGCCAGCAGCACCGGGAGCGTCGTGACCTACGAGCAGTACTTC
>TRBJ2-5|.|TRBD2|TRBV5-1
CASSLAPSGGQQETQYF
TGCGCCAGCAGCTTGGCCCCTAGCGGGGGACAGCAAGAGACCCAGTACTTC
>TRBJ2-1|.|TRBD2|TRBV10-3
CAISPTSGVSSYNEQFF
TGTGCCATCAGTCCCACTAGCGGCGTCAGCTCCTACAATGAGCAGTTCTTC
>TRBJ2-3|.|TRBD1|TRBV5-6
CASSLRDRVTAGTDTQYF
TGTGCCAGCAGCTTGAGGGACAGGGTGACTGCTGGGACAGATACGCAGTATTTT
>TRBJ1-4|.|.|TRBV7-2
CASSIQYPEKLFF
TGTGCCAGCAGCATTCAGTATCCCGAAAAACTGTTTTTT
>TRBJ2-1|few|TRBD1|TRBV5-6
CASHPTGASNEQFF
TGTGCCAGCCACCCGACAGGGGCGTCAAATGAGCAGTTCTTC
>TRBJ2-1|.|.|TRBV7-9
CASSPDPTPYNEQFF
TGTGCCAGCAGCCCGGACCCCACTCCCTACAATGAGCAGTTCTTC
>TRBJ2-1|.|TRBD1|TRBV27
CASRVGQGWSNEQFF
TGTGCCAGCAGAGTGGGACAGGGCTGGAGCAATGAGCAGTTCTTC
>TRBJ2-1|few|.|TRBV2
CASSEQSYNEQFF
TGTGCCAGCAGTGAACAATCCTACAATGAGCAGTTCTTC
>TRBJ2-7|.|TRBD1|TRBV15
CATARDRVHEQYF
TGTGCCACCGCGAGGGACAGGGTCCACGAGCAGTACTTC
>TRBJ2-1|few|.|TRBV10-2
CASSGGRLSYNEQFF
TGCGCCAGCAGTGGGGGGAGACTTTCCTACAATGAGCAGTTCTTC
>TRBJ1-1|.|TRBD1|TRBV6-1
CASRPRQGWTEAFF
TGTGCCAGCAGGCCTCGACAGGGTTGGACTGAAGCTTTCTTT
>TRBJ1-6|.|.|TRBV4-1
CASSPGGRYNSPLHF
TGCGCCAGCAGCCCCGGGGGAAGGTATAATTCACCCCTCCACTTT
>TRBJ2-3|.|.|TRBV9
CASSLELTQADTQYF
TGTGCCAGCAGCCTGGAGTTAACCCAAGCAGATACGCAGTATTTT
>TRBJ2-3|.|TRBD1|TRBV9
CASSTRDRGMGTDTQYF
TGTGCCAGCAGCACCCGGGACAGGGGGATGGGGACAGATACGCAGTATTTT
>TRBJ1-1|few|.|TRBV5-1
CASSFGWGTEAFF
TGCGCCAGCAGCTTTGGGTGGGGGACTGAAGCTTTCTTT
>TRBJ2-4|.|.|TRBV7-9
CASSLGGADIQYF
TGTGCCAGCAGCTTAGGGGGGGCGGACATTCAGTACTTC
>TRBJ2-1|.|.|TRBV6-2/TRBV6-3
CASSLPGANEQFF
TGTGCCAGCAGTCTACCGGGGGCGAATGAGCAGTTCTTC
>TRBJ2-7|few|TRBD1|TRBV12-3/TRBV12-4
CASSPRRTGGSYEQYF
TGTGCCAGCAGTCCTCGTCGCACAGGGGGCTCCTACGAGCAGTACTTC
>TRBJ2-3|few|TRBD1|TRBV14
CASSHRNRGPIDTQYF
TGTGCCAGCAGCCACAGAAACAGGGGGCCTATAGATACGCAGTATTTT
>TRBJ2-7|.|.|TRBV28
CASRRQAYEQYF
TGTGCCAGCAGGAGACAGGCGTACGAGCAGTACTTC
>TRBJ1-3|.|.|TRBV3-1
CASSQAGGIYSGNTIYF
TGTGCCAGCAGCCAAGCCGGGGGTATCTACTCTGGAAACACCATATATTTT